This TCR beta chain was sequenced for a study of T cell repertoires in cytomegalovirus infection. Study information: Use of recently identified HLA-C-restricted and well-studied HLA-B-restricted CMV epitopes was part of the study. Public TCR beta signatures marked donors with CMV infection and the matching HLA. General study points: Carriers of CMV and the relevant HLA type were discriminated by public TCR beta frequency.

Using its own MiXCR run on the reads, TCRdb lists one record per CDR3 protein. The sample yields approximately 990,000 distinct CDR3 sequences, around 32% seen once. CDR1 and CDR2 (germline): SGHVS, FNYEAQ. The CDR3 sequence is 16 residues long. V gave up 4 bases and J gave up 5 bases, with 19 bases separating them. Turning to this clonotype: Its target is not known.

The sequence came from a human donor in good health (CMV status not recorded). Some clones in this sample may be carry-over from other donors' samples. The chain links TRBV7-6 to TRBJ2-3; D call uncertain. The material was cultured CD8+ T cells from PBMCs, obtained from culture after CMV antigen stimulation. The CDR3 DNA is TGTGCCAGCAGCTCCCTGGGGTTCGCCGCCGAAGATACGCAGTATTTT. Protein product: CASSSLGFAAEDTQYF. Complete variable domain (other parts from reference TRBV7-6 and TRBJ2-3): GAGVSQSPRYKVTKRGQDVALRCDPISGHVSLYWYRQALGQGPEFLTYFNYEAQQDKSGLPNDRFSAERPEGSISTLTIQRTEQRDSAMYRCASSSLGFAAEDTQYFGPGTRLTVL.